A selection of T cell receptor beta chains follows, all from one sample in a study of blood T cell repertoires in COVID-19. Clones were sequenced by immunoSEQ multiplex PCR, and TCRdb holds only the in-frame ones, with some missing. The table records approximately 99,000 clones, 70% to 85% of them present only once. Sequencing input: peripheral blood. Receptors were obtained from a woman in her thirties or forties with acute or convalescent COVID-19. Each CDR3 is given with its conserved first and last residue.

>TRBJ2-3|TRBV12-3/TRBV12-4|13
CASSPGGRDTQYF
>TRBJ2-7|TRBV5-5|17
CASSLSGFGGGSYEQYF
>TRBJ2-3|TRBV5-6|15
CASSVGDTYTDTQYF
>TRBJ2-2|TRBV5-6|15
CASSLPAGAGGELFF
>TRBJ1-1|TRBV25-1|12
CASSDGYTEAFF
>TRBJ2-6|TRBV5-4|17
CASSSDRDSSGANVLTF
>TRBJ1-2|TRBV5-1|18
CASSDRDRFGGANYGYTF
>TRBJ1-5|TRBV28|16
CASSLEGGPVNQPQHF
>TRBJ1-2|TRBV19|13
CASSIGQGGGYTF
>TRBJ2-3|TRBV16|13
CASSEGRADTQYF
>TRBJ1-4|TRBV30|13
CAWSVSGIEKLFF
>TRBJ2-7|TRBV29-1|17
CSVYGGLAGGVNDEQYF
>TRBJ1-2|TRBV5-6|14
CASSLEELLYGYTF
>TRBJ1-2|TRBV18|14
CASSPSLTGDGYTF
>TRBJ1-6|TRBV2|13
CANRQEYNSPLHF
>TRBJ2-7|TRBV28|13
CASSLFSGYEQYF
>TRBJ2-3|TRBV2|15
CASSGTSGRTDTQYF
>TRBJ2-2|TRBV5-1|15
CASSPGVAGAGELFF
>TRBJ1-2|TRBV28|13
CASSPGASRGYTF
>TRBJ2-7|TRBV10-3|16
CAISSDLVGGGSEQYF
>TRBJ2-2|TRBV4-3|16
CASSLLGGVPTGELFF
>TRBJ2-5|TRBV9|15
CASSAGQGNTETQYF
>TRBJ1-4|TRBV18|16
CASSPQGAQIEEKLFF
>TRBJ2-7|TRBV11-2|16
CASSPRLAGSSYEQYF
>TRBJ2-1|TRBV28|15
CASSSQIRSYNEQFF
>TRBJ2-1|TRBV11-2|16
CASSPLPGRGRHEQFF
>TRBJ1-1|TRBV18|12
CASFTRGTEAFF
>TRBJ1-2|TRBV5-1|16
CASSLAGQGDGYGYTF
>TRBJ2-6|TRBV29-1|14
CSVDSVSGANVLTF
>TRBJ2-7|TRBV7-2|15
CASSSYGTDLYEQYF
>TRBJ2-7|TRBV18|13
CASSLGRGYEQYF
>TRBJ1-4|TRBV25-1|15
CASSEYGTGIEKLFF
>TRBJ2-5|TRBV19|12
CASSIPGGTQYF
>TRBJ2-7|TRBV4-2|16
CASSQDWGRWAYEQYF
>TRBJ2-5|TRBV5-4|15
CASSFRGWNEETQYF
>TRBJ1-1|TRBV7-2|13
CASSLGLGGRAFF
>TRBJ1-6|TRBV10-1|18
CASSEYRGLSSYNSPLHF